This TCR beta chain was captured by sequencing in a study of cytomegalovirus exposure and HLA in healthy donors. Overall study findings and caveats: The majority of CMV-associated TCR beta chains were reported as apparently HLA-restricted in a later analysis. In vitro work confirmed that a few CMV-associated chains recognize CMV antigens.

60 Vbeta and 13 Jbeta primers were used in PCR. Sequencing was performed with immunoSEQ multiplex PCR; in TCRdb, only in-frame clones are kept and a portion is missing. The table shows hundreds of thousands of clones, with about 90% occurring only once. Trimming took off 1 base at V and 3 bases at J, with 13 bases between the two ends. This CDR3 region has 15 residues. Germline values: CDR1 SGHTA, CDR2 FQGTGA. As to this clone: The antigen is not known.

This clonotype was sampled from a woman in her late teens or twenties in good health and CMV-seronegative. J is TRBJ2-7 and V is TRBV7-3; weak D call: TRBD2 (6 bases). The source material was PBMCs. Here the CDR3 reads CASSLNSGEHYEQYF. The CDR3 DNA reads TGTGCCAGCAGCTTAAACTCGGGGGAGCACTACGAGCAGTACTTC.